The 28 T cell receptor beta chains reported below all come from one sample, sequenced in a study of response to subunit inactivated influenza vaccine. TCRdb re-called the RT-PCR reads through MiXCR, storing one row per CDR3 protein. The top ten hold roughly 14% of the sample, which has approximately 500,000 distinct CDR3 sequences, roughly 13% seen once. This sample comprised PBMCs from blood, obtained roughly 48 days after vaccination. These receptors were obtained from a man aged 45-65 years who received an inactivated influenza vaccine.

Ten or more counts support this clonotype. V and J are TRBV20-1 and TRBJ2-7; the D gene is possibly TRBD2 (6 bases). The germline CDR1 and CDR2 sequences are DFQATT and SNEGSKA (reference sequence). This CDR3 has 14 amino acids. V shed 5 bases and J shed 0 bases, with 14 bases lying between them. The chain's CDR3 is CSALGGTNSYEQYF. The CDR3 DNA follows: TGCAGTGCTTTAGGCGGGACCAACTCCTACGAGCAGTACTTC.

This clonotype has a count of ten or more. This rearrangement joins TRBV12-3 or TRBV12-4 to TRBJ1-1, with 9 bases fitting TRBD1. Trimming at V came to 4 bases and at J to 2 bases, leaving 5 bases not matched to a gene. The CDR3 is 15 residues long. DNA for the CDR3: TGTGCCAGCAGTTGGCCGGGACAGGGAAACACTGAAGCTTTCTTT. This codes for CASSWPGQGNTEAFF.

This clonotype appeared many times. This chain links TRBV6-5 with TRBJ1-4; a weak D match, TRBD1 (6 bases). The V end was cut by 0 bases, the J end by 11 bases, with 10 bases between. Germline V lookup: CDR1 MNHEY, CDR2 SVGAGI. The CDR3 consists of 13 residues. The CDR3, as DNA: TGTGCCAGCAGTTACTCAGGGGGTGGGAAACTGTTTTTT. Protein: CASSYSGGGKLFF.

This clonotype turned up a few times. J is TRBJ1-2 and V is TRBV6-5, with no clear D. Germline assignment: CDR1 MNHEY and CDR2 SVGAGI. Trimming removed 4 bases from V and 0 bases from J, with 12 bases in between. CDR3 size: 15 residues. For the CDR3, the DNA is TGTGCCAGCAGTTCGGGCGGGGAAGCTAACTATGGCTACACCTTC. Amino acid sequence: CASSSGGEANYGYTF.

The genes are TRBV28 and TRBJ2-5; D might be TRBD2 (5 bases). V shed 6 bases and J shed 1 base, with 18 bases lying between them. The CDR3 consists of 16 residues. Germline CDR1 reads MDHEN; CDR2 reads SYDVKM. The CDR3 protein is CASSPPGVLGQETQYF. The DNA of the CDR3 is TGTGCCAGCAGCCCCCCCGGGGTGTTGGGCCAAGAGACCCAGTACTTC.

The V gene is TRBV2, the J gene TRBJ1-1; 8 nucleotides align to TRBD1. J lost 0 bases, V lost 6 bases, and 3 bases had no gene match. The length of the CDR3 is 14 residues. The germline CDR1 and CDR2 sequences are SNHLY and FYNNEI. CDR3 protein: CASRDRVVNTEAFF. The CDR3 DNA reads TGTGCCAGCAGGGACAGGGTGGTGAACACTGAAGCTTTCTTT.

This clonotype appeared many times. The chain recombines TRBV12-3 or TRBV12-4 with TRBJ1-4; D is uncertain. Trimming removed 3 bases from V and 7 bases from J, with 12 bases in between. The CDR3 runs 14 residues. CDR3: CASSFFGSGEKLFF. CDR3 DNA sequence: TGTGCCAGCAGTTTCTTCGGCAGTGGTGAAAAACTGTTTTTT.

The V gene is TRBV7-3, the J gene TRBJ2-3; TRBD2 agrees at 7 bases. The CDR3 contains 15 residues. V gave up 5 bases and J gave up 1 base; unmatched junction bases: 6. The germline gives CDR1 SGHTA, CDR2 FQGTGA. CDR3 sequence (DNA): TGTGCCAGCAGCAAACATACTAGCGGCACAGATACGCAGTATTTT. It yields the protein CASSKHTSGTDTQYF.

The chain recombines TRBV20-1 with TRBJ2-5, with D maybe TRBD2 (6 bases). Germline CDR1 reads DFQATT; CDR2 reads SNEGSKA (reference sequence). This CDR3 comprises 12 residues. V was trimmed by 6 bases and J by 7 bases, leaving 15 bases between them. The CDR3 protein is CSARRGSGTQYF. CDR3 sequence (DNA): TGCAGTGCCCGGCGGGGATCCGGGACCCAGTACTTC.

V usage is TRBV30 and J usage is TRBJ2-7, with 9 bases lining up with TRBD1. This CDR3 comprises 15 residues. The V gene end was trimmed by 0 bases and the J gene end by 3 bases; junction bases not matched to a gene: 6. The V gene's germline CDR1 is GTSNPN and CDR2 SVGIG (reference sequence). The CDR3 coding sequence is TGTGCCTGGAGTGTAAACGGACAGGGGTACTACGAGCAGTACTTC. Translated, it gives CAWSVNGQGYYEQYF.

The genes are TRBV9 and TRBJ2-1; 7 nucleotides line up with TRBD2. Unmatched junction bases numbered 3, after V lost 0 bases and J lost 3 bases. CDR3 length: 15 amino acids. The germline V gene has CDR1 SGDLS and CDR2 YYNGEE. The CDR3 sequence is CASSVVPGGYNEQFF. The CDR3 DNA is TGTGCCAGCAGCGTAGTGCCGGGGGGCTACAATGAGCAGTTCTTC. The whole variable domain, filled in from reference TRBV9 and TRBJ2-1, reads DSGVTQTPKHLITATGQRVTLRCSPRSGDLSVYWYQQSLDQGLQFLIQYYNGEERAKGNILERFSAQQFPDLHSELNLSSLELGDSALYFCASSVVPGGYNEQFFGPGTRLTVL.

This clonotype was found a few times. The chain is built from TRBV4-1 and TRBJ2-5; 11 nucleotides match TRBD2. In germline, CDR1 is MGHRA, CDR2 YSYEKL. CDR3 length: 15 residues. The J segment lost 5 bases and the V segment lost 2 bases, leaving 4 bases of the junction unmatched. Here the CDR3 reads CASSQRSGGAETQYF. The CDR3 DNA sequence: TGCGCCAGCAGCCAACGTAGCGGGGGGGCGGAGACCCAGTACTTC.

The CDR3 DNA follows: TGTGCCATCAGTGAGCCGGACAGGGGTGACAATGAGCAGTTCTTC. Translating gives CAISEPDRGDNEQFF. V usage is TRBV10-3 and J usage is TRBJ2-1; 9 nucleotides agree with TRBD1. Germline CDR1 and CDR2: ENHRY and SYGVKD. This CDR3 has 15 residues. V dropped 2 bases and J dropped 5; count of bases not matched to a gene: 4.

This clonotype was seen more than once but under ten times. The chain combines TRBV5-1 with TRBJ2-3; 11 nucleotides agree with TRBD2. The junction had 10 bases not matched to a gene; V was cut back by 3 bases and J by 7 bases. This CDR3 has 16 residues. The germline V gene has CDR1 SGHRS and CDR2 YFSETQ. The CDR3 reads CASSSGLAGRKNTQYF. The CDR3 region has the DNA TGCGCCAGCAGCTCCGGACTAGCGGGTCGGAAGAATACGCAGTATTTT. Full variable domain (missing parts from reference TRBV5-1 and TRBJ2-3): KAGVTQTPRYLIKTRGQQVTLSCSPISGHRSVSWYQQTPGQGLQFLFEYFSETQRNKGNFPGRFSGRQFSNSRSEMNVSTLELGDSALYLCASSSGLAGRKNTQYFGPGTRLTVL.

This clonotype was detected a few times. The chain is built from TRBV6-5 and TRBJ2-3, with D perhaps TRBD1 or TRBD2 (6 bases each). Trimming pared 2 bases from V and 3 bases from J, leaving 12 bases between. The CDR3 length is 15 residues. The germline V gene encodes CDR1 MNHEY and CDR2 SVGAGI. The CDR3 here is CASSYRGRRTDTQYF. Here the CDR3 DNA reads TGTGCCAGCAGTTACCGGGGGCGCCGGACAGATACGCAGTATTTT.

This clonotype has at least ten counts. The chain recombines TRBV29-1 with TRBJ2-1; 7 bases are shared with TRBD2. With V trimmed by 4 bases and J by 5 bases, 2 bases remained unmatched. CDR3 length: 12 amino acids. In germline, CDR1 is SQVTM, CDR2 ANQGSEA. As DNA, the CDR3 is TGCAGCGTTGGGACTAGGCACAATGAGCAGTTCTTC. Translating gives CSVGTRHNEQFF.

This clonotype was seen a few times. This chain links TRBV9 with TRBJ2-7; TRBD1 aligns across 8 bases. V gave up 4 bases and J gave up 0 bases; unmatched junction bases: 3. The CDR3 runs 14 residues. From germline, CDR1 is SGDLS and CDR2 YYNGEE. CDR3 nucleotide sequence: TGTGCCAGCAGCCAACAGGGGGTCTCCTACGAGCAGTACTTC. Translation gives CASSQQGVSYEQYF.

The J gene is TRBJ1-6, the V gene TRBV5-1; TRBD1 matches 8 bases. The CDR3 length is 18 residues. Trimming cost V 2 bases and J 0 bases; bases outside gene matches: 7. Germline-derived CDR1 and CDR2 are SGHRS and YFSETQ. The chain's CDR3 is CASSFGQGESSYNSPLHF. Written as DNA, the CDR3 is TGCGCCAGCAGCTTCGGACAGGGTGAAAGCTCCTATAATTCACCCCTCCACTTT. The full variable domain, its missing parts supplied by reference TRBV5-1 and TRBJ1-6, is KAGVTQTPRYLIKTRGQQVTLSCSPISGHRSVSWYQQTPGQGLQFLFEYFSETQRNKGNFPGRFSGRQFSNSRSEMNVSTLELGDSALYLCASSFGQGESSYNSPLHFGNGTRLTVT.

This clonotype was counted a few times. The chain uses TRBV7-9 and TRBJ2-1; no clear D. CDR3 length equals 13 residues. Per the germline V gene, CDR1 is SEHNR and CDR2 is FQNEAQ (reference sequence). Trimming left V 1 base short and J 7 bases short, with 8 bases between. CDR3 sequence reads: CASSLGLSNEQFF. In nucleotides, the CDR3 is TGTGCCAGCAGCTTAGGTTTATCAAATGAGCAGTTCTTC.

The gene calls are TRBV11-2 and TRBJ2-1; D unclear. CDR1 is SGHAT, CDR2 FQNNGV, per germline. The CDR3 covers 14 residues. V gave up 1 base and J gave up 3 bases, with 7 bases separating them. In DNA, the CDR3 is TGTGCCAGCAGCTTAGGCGGTGACTACAATGAGCAGTTCTTC. This gives the protein CASSLGGDYNEQFF. Together with reference TRBV11-2 and TRBJ2-1, the CDR3 gives the full variable domain: EAGVAQSPRYKIIEKRQSVAFWCNPISGHATLYWYQQILGQGPKLLIQFQNNGVVDDSQLPKDRFSAERLKGVDSTLKIQPAKLEDSAVYLCASSLGGDYNEQFFGPGTRLTVL.

This clonotype was observed a handful of times. The chain recombines TRBV5-1 with TRBJ2-2; TRBD1 matches at 8 bases. CDR1 is SGHRS and CDR2 is YFSETQ in the germline V gene. The length of the CDR3 is 15 residues. Trimming removed 1 base from V and 5 bases from J; junction bases left unmatched: 4. This CDR3 reads CASSLPGGATGELFF. The CDR3 DNA reads TGCGCCAGCAGCTTGCCAGGGGGCGCGACCGGGGAGCTGTTTTTT.

This clonotype appeared a few times. The chain links TRBV10-3 to TRBJ2-3, with 8 bases identical to TRBD2. This CDR3 comprises 14 residues. The junction had 6 bases not matched to a gene; V was cut back by 6 bases and J by 4 bases. In germline, CDR1 is ENHRY, CDR2 SYGVKD. CDR3 in amino acids: CAIRKREFSDTQYF. CDR3 coding DNA: TGTGCCATCAGGAAGCGGGAGTTTTCAGATACGCAGTATTTT.

The chain has TRBV28 and TRBJ2-7; the match to TRBD1 covers 8 bases. V shed 4 bases and J 4 bases; nucleotides not matched to a gene: 12. The germline V gene encodes CDR1 MDHEN and CDR2 SYDVKM. CDR3 length: 16 residues. This CDR3 is CASSSTGTGRQYEQYF. Here the CDR3 DNA reads TGTGCCAGCAGTTCCACCGGGACAGGACGCCAATACGAGCAGTACTTC.

This clonotype showed up just a few times. The rearrangement joins TRBV29-1 to TRBJ1-2, with no clear D. The germline V and J ends were trimmed by 1 base and 6 bases, with 12 bases remaining between them. CDR1 is SQVTM, CDR2 ANQGSEA, per germline. This CDR3 is built from 13 residues. The CDR3 reads CSVEGRAEDGYTF. The CDR3, as DNA: TGCAGCGTTGAAGGGAGGGCCGAGGATGGCTACACCTTC.

The chain joins TRBV15 to TRBJ2-3, with TRBD1 matching 8 bases. Germline V CDR1 and CDR2: LNHNV, YYDKDF (reference sequence). V lost 3 bases, J lost 3 bases, and 5 bases stayed unmatched. CDR3 length: 15 amino acids. The CDR3 reads CATSRLGQGTDTQYF. In DNA form, the CDR3 reads TGTGCCACCAGCAGGTTAGGACAGGGAACAGATACGCAGTATTTT.

Only a few counts were recorded for this clonotype. V gene TRBV12-3 or TRBV12-4 combines with J gene TRBJ2-7; TRBD2 agrees at 11 bases. The trim removed 2 bases at V and 4 bases at J, leaving 4 bases unmatched. The CDR3 is 15 amino acids. The CDR3 region is CASSLTSGSSYEQYF. CDR3 sequence (DNA): TGTGCCAGCAGTTTAACTAGCGGGAGTTCGTACGAGCAGTACTTC.

The chain uses TRBV20-1 and TRBJ2-1; D might be TRBD2 (5 bases). This CDR3 spans 13 amino acids. Germline V gene sequence: CDR1 DFQATT, CDR2 SNEGSKA (reference sequence). V was shortened by 3 bases and J by 9 bases, with 15 bases between the two germline ends. CDR3 sequence: CSASRTGMVEQFF. As DNA, the CDR3 is TGCAGTGCTAGCAGGACTGGGATGGTTGAGCAGTTCTTC.

This chain connects TRBV20-1 to TRBJ1-1; no firm D call. Germline CDR1 reads DFQATT; CDR2 reads SNEGSKA (reference sequence). The CDR3 is 13 amino acids. V was shortened by 6 bases and J by 4 bases, with 15 bases between the two germline ends. CDR3 DNA: TGCAGTGCCCCTCGTGAGCCGGGCACTGAAGCTTTCTTT. This translates into CSAPREPGTEAFF.